This TCR beta chain originates from a study of identical twins. This clonotype was detected ten times or more. The V gene's germline CDR1 is MGHRA and CDR2 YSYEKL. The V end lost 1 base, the J end lost 6 bases, and 15 bases lay between the germline ends. This CDR3 has 15 amino acids. In TCRdb, the 5' RACE reads were re-called with MiXCR into one record per CDR3 protein. The data contain 310,000 or so distinct CDR3 sequences, about 8.3% of them singletons. This sample was shared with a second study, whose subject was yellow fever vaccine responses in identical twins.

The sample was memory (CD45RO+) T cells sorted from blood. The V and J genes are TRBV4-1 and TRBJ1-2, with a tentative D call TRBD1 (5 bases). The clonotype was recovered from a young woman in good health. CDR3 in DNA: TGCGCCAGCAGCCAAGTTGTAGGGGAGTTTAATGGCTACACCTTC. Its translation: CASSQVVGEFNGYTF.